These 16 T cell receptor beta chains were sequenced from one sample in a study of regulatory T cells in long-lasting Graves disease. Arm-PCR of CDR3 regions and iRepertoire HTBI primers were the basis on which TCR beta libraries were built. TCRdb fed the multiplex PCR reads into MiXCR, producing one record per CDR3 protein. The repertoire consists of roughly 220,000 distinct CDR3 sequences, with about 17% occurring once and the leading ten covering approximately 20%. Specified time point: newly diagnosed GD, antithyroid drugs for less than 3 months. Extracted PBMC RNA gave rise to the TCR library. This sample comprised peripheral blood mononuclear cells (PBMCs), obtained at new diagnosis, from a patient treated with antithyroid drugs. These receptors originate from a female donor with Graves disease.

This clonotype has at least ten counts. The V and J genes are TRBV7-9 and TRBJ2-1; maybe TRBD2 (6 bases). Germline CDR1 is SEHNR and CDR2 is FQNEAQ (reference sequence). V was pared by 1 base and J by 7 bases, with 17 bases between. The CDR3 length is 16 residues. The DNA of the CDR3 is TGTGCCAGCAGCTTAGTGTCCGGGACTGTCCGGAATGAGCAGTTCTTC. This translates into CASSLVSGTVRNEQFF.

Concerning this clonotype: A much larger clonotype is one base distant, so this may be a read error. V gene TRBV9 combines with J gene TRBJ1-6, with D maybe TRBD1 (6 bases). Trimming cost V 3 bases and J 10 bases, with 17 bases left between them. Germline CDR1 and CDR2: SGDLS and YYNGEE. This CDR3 region has 15 residues. CDR3: CASSGVGGAGSPLHF. The CDR3 DNA reads TGTGCCAGCAGCGGAGTAGGGGGGGCTGGATCACCCCTCCACTTT. Using reference TRBV9 and TRBJ1-6 for the parts outside the CDR3, the full variable domain is DSGVTQTPKHLITATGQRVTLRCSPRSGDLSVYWYQQSLDQGLQFLIQYYNGEERAKGNILERFSAQQFPDLHSELNLSSLELGDSALYFCASSGVGGAGSPLHFGNGTRLTVT.

This clonotype was counted at least ten times. This CDR3 reads CASSLGMTSGGARDTQYF. The DNA of the CDR3 is TGTGCCAGCAGCTTGGGTATGACTAGCGGGGGGGCAAGAGATACGCAGTATTTT. The rearrangement joins TRBV7-9 to TRBJ2-3, with 14 positions matching TRBD2. Germline trimming cut 3 bases from V and 5 bases from J; bases unmatched to any gene: 10. Looked up from germline, CDR1 is SEHNR and CDR2 is FQNEAQ (reference sequence). The CDR3 has 18 residues.

Remarks on this clonotype: A much more abundant neighbour one base away suggests this may be a read error. Lacking the conserved final phenylalanine or tryptophan, this CDR3 likely reflects a read error. This rearrangement joins TRBV12-3 or TRBV12-4 to TRBJ2-7; 11 bases line up with TRBD2. This CDR3 region has 18 residues. V trimming: 1 base; J trimming: 4 bases; junction bases outside the gene matches: 12. CDR3 coding DNA: TGTGCCAGCAGTTTAGTGACTAGCGGGAATCCCCTGATATACGAGCAGTACCTC. As protein: CASSLVTSGNPLIYEQYL.

This clonotype was seen ten or more times. The chain is built from TRBV29-1 and TRBJ2-7; the match to TRBD2 covers 7 bases. J lost 4 bases, V lost 5 bases, and 5 bases had no gene match. This CDR3 is 12 amino acids long. CDR1 is SQVTM, CDR2 ANQGSEA, per germline. In DNA, the CDR3 is TGCAGCGTTTTAGCCGGGGGGTACGAGCAGTACTTC. This encodes CSVLAGGYEQYF.

This clonotype occurred many times. The rearrangement uses TRBV6-1 and TRBJ2-7; tentative D call: TRBD1 (7 bases). This CDR3 has 13 amino acids. Germline-derived CDR1 and CDR2 are MNHNS and SASEGT. With 6 bases removed from V and 8 bases from J, the gap between germline ends came to 17 bases. CDR3 amino acids: CASSFDREAKQYF. The CDR3 region has the DNA TGTGCCAGCAGCTTCGACAGGGAGGCCAAGCAGTACTTC.

This clonotype was observed at least ten times. The chain uses TRBV7-3 and TRBJ2-1, with D possibly being TRBD2 (5 bases). CDR1 SGHTA and CDR2 FQGTGA come from the germline V gene. The V end was cut by 3 bases, the J end by 9 bases, with 9 bases between. This CDR3 spans 12 amino acids. The CDR3 region is CASSLYEGEQFF. The CDR3 DNA reads TGTGCCAGCAGCTTGTACGAGGGTGAGCAGTTCTTC. The whole variable domain, remainder taken from reference TRBV7-3 and TRBJ2-1, is GAGVSQTPSNKVTEKGKYVELRCDPISGHTALYWYRQSLGQGPEFLIYFQGTGAADDSGLPNDRFFAVRPEGSVSTLKIQRTERGDSAVYLCASSLYEGEQFFGPGTRLTVL.

This clonotype has just a few counts. V is TRBV4-2 and J is TRBJ1-2, with D perhaps TRBD1 (5 bases). Trimming cost V 0 bases and J 6 bases, with 17 bases left between them. The CDR3 totals 16 residues. Germline V gene data show CDR1 as LGHNA and CDR2 as YNFKEQ. The CDR3 DNA sequence: TGTGCCAGCAGCCAAGATGGGTCGGGGGTTCGAGATGGCTACACCTTC. Encoded protein: CASSQDGSGVRDGYTF.

The table lists this clonotype with many counts. J is TRBJ1-6 and V is TRBV28; D is undetermined. This CDR3 has 16 amino acids. CDR1 and CDR2 from the germline V gene are MDHEN and SYDVKM. The V and J ends lost 4 bases and 1 base respectively, with 11 bases between them. CDR3 bases: TGTGCCAGCAGTTCCCTACCCCCGTCCTATAATTCACCCCTCCACTTT. It translates to CASSSLPPSYNSPLHF.

Only a few counts were recorded for this clonotype. J is TRBJ2-4 and V is TRBV6-2 or TRBV6-3; D possibly corresponds to TRBD2 (7 bases). Trimming removed 8 bases from V and 3 bases from J, with 17 bases in between. The V gene's germline CDR1 is MNHEY and CDR2 SVGEGT. There are 15 residues in the CDR3. CDR3 DNA: TGTGCCAGCGGGCTAGCGGAGGGGGGCAAAAACATTCAGTACTTC. Translating it yields CASGLAEGGKNIQYF.

The CDR3 coding sequence is TGTGCCAGCTCACCCGGGGAGGGGTTTCTTGGCTACACCTTC. It encodes CASSPGEGFLGYTF. The rearrangement joins TRBV18 to TRBJ1-2, with D maybe TRBD1 (5 bases). CDR1 is KGHSH, CDR2 LQKENI, per germline. V was pared by 3 bases and J by 7 bases, with 15 bases between. The CDR3 runs 14 residues.

The chain recombines TRBV20-1 with TRBJ1-1; tentatively, D is TRBD1 (5 bases). Germline-derived CDR1 and CDR2 are DFQATT and SNEGSKA (reference sequence). V was shortened by 3 bases and J by 5 bases, with 16 bases between the two germline ends. CDR3 length: 14 residues. CDR3 loop: CSASLGPGNTEAFF. The DNA of the CDR3 is TGCAGTGCTAGTTTGGGTCCAGGGAATACTGAAGCTTTCTTT.

This clonotype was seen repeatedly, ten times or more. Compared with germline, one end of the junction differs, possibly owing to a read error. This chain links TRBV4-2 with TRBJ2-3; D is unresolved. Per the germline V gene, CDR1 is LGHNA and CDR2 is YNFKEQ. This CDR3 has 13 residues. The CDR3 sequence is CASNQGGTDTQYF. DNA of the CDR3: TGTGCCAGCAACCAAGGCGGCACAGATACGCAGTATTTT.

The chain couples TRBV5-5 to TRBJ1-3; maybe TRBD1 (5 bases). The V and J ends lost 1 base and 0 bases respectively, with 8 bases between them. The CDR3 loop spans 15 amino acids. Germline CDR1 reads SGHKS; CDR2 reads YYEKEE (reference sequence). The CDR3 DNA reads as TGTGCCAGCAGCTTGCAGGGAGCCTCTGGAAACACCATATATTTT. Residues: CASSLQGASGNTIYF. Variable domain in full (rest from reference TRBV5-5 and TRBJ1-3): DAGVTQSPTHLIKTRGQQVTLRCSPISGHKSVSWYQQVLGQGPQFIFQYYEKEERGRGNFPDRFSARQFPNYSSELNVNALLLGDSALYLCASSLQGASGNTIYFGEGSWLTVV.

This clonotype was recorded at least ten times. The chain links TRBV2 to TRBJ2-5, with 7 bases lining up with TRBD2. The CDR3 totals 15 residues. Trimming removed 0 bases from V and 1 base from J; junction bases left unmatched: 2. Per the germline V gene, CDR1 is SNHLY and CDR2 is FYNNEI. In DNA form, the CDR3 reads TGTGCCAGCAGTGAAGCGGGGGGGACCCAAGAGACCCAGTACTTC. It specifies CASSEAGGTQETQYF.

The rearrangement links TRBV24-1 to TRBJ2-1; 9 nucleotides line up with TRBD2. The CDR3 covers 15 residues. Germline loops: CDR1 KGHDR, CDR2 SFDVKD. Trimming took 3 bases from V and 6 from J; bases not matched to a gene: 5. Written as DNA, the CDR3 is TGTGCCACCAGTGATCCCGGGACTAGCCCCAATGAGCAGTTCTTC. This gives the protein CATSDPGTSPNEQFF.